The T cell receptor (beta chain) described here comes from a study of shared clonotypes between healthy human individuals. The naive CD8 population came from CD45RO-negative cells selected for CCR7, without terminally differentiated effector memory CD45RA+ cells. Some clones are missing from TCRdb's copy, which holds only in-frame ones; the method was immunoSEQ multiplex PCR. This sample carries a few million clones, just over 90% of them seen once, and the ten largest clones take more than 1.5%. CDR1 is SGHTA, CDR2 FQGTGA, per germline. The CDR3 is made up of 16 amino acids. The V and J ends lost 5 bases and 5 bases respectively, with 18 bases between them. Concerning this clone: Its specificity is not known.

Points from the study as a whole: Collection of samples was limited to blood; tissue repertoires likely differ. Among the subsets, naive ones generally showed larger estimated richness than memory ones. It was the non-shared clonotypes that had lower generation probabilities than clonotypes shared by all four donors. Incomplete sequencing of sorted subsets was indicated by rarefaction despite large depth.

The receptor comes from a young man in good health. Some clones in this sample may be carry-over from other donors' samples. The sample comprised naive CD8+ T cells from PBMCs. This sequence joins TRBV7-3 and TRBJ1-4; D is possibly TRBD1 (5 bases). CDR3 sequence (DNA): TGTGCCAGCAGCAATAAGGAAGGGGTGGCGAATGAAAAACTGTTTTTT. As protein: CASSNKEGVANEKLFF.